This T cell receptor (beta chain) was identified in a study of response to subunit inactivated influenza vaccine. General observations from the study: T cells newly recruited by each seasonal influenza vaccination are few, the authors suggested.

A remark on this clonotype: The target antigen is unknown.

The V gene's germline CDR1 is SQVTM and CDR2 ANQGSEA. The CDR3 consists of 12 residues. Trimming left V 6 bases short and J 0 bases short, with 8 bases between. TCRdb analysed the RT-PCR reads with MiXCR anew, one entry per CDR3 protein. This table has about 540,000 distinct CDR3 sequences, under 30% appearing once. The same specimen was also included in a second study, on T cells expressing NK-cell markers. That source adds: UMIs were included in TCR beta cDNA generated by 5'RACE template switching. From sorted CD3+CD56+NKG2C+, CD3+CD56+NKG2C- and CD3+CD56-NKG2C+ T cells came the TCR beta repertoires. Among the eight sequenced donors, seven tested HCMV-seropositive and one tested seronegative.

The sample here was CD4+ T cells sorted from PBMCs, taken about 13 days after vaccination. The TCR originated in a man aged 50 or older who received an inactivated influenza vaccine. V and J are TRBV29-1 and TRBJ1-1; D perhaps matches TRBD1 (6 bases). DNA for the CDR3: TGCAGCGTGGGGGCCATGAACACTGAAGCTTTCTTT. Its translation: CSVGAMNTEAFF.